This T cell receptor (beta chain) derives from a study of shared clonotypes between healthy human individuals. Study at large: The donor pool was made up of a couple of women and a few men aged 18 to 49. Per-donor plates numbered three CD4 naive, three CD4 memory, two CD8 naive and one CD8 memory.

Study-wide results and caveats: Relative to their counterparts shared across all four donors, non-shared clonotypes exhibited diminished generation probabilities.

This clone was counted once. Its antigen is not known. Clones were sequenced by immunoSEQ multiplex PCR, and TCRdb holds only the in-frame ones, with some missing. This table holds around 2.3 million clones, almost 96% found once. From CD4+ cells came CD45RA+ naive and CD45RA-negative memory subsets. The sequence came from a man between 18 and 29 years old in good health. Specimen: naive CD4+ T cells sorted from blood. Subset given: CD45RA+ positively selected.

CDR3 amino acids: CASSPTGGSKNEQFF. Here the CDR3 DNA reads TGTGCCAGCAGCCCTACGGGCGGGAGTAAAAATGAGCAGTTCTTC. The chain has TRBV5-4 and TRBJ2-1; 7 bases align to TRBD2. This CDR3 is 15 amino acids long. V dropped 4 bases and J dropped 7; count of bases not matched to a gene: 11. Germline lookup yields CDR1 SGHNT and CDR2 YYREEE (reference sequence).